This T cell receptor beta chain was observed in a study of blood T cell repertoires in COVID-19. TCRdb's copy holds only in-frame clones and misses some; the assay was immunoSEQ multiplex PCR. The sample records nearly 300,000 clones, roughly 90% being singletons. This CDR3 spans 13 amino acids. The germline V gene encodes CDR1 SNHLY and CDR2 FYNNEI. V was cut by 1 base and J by 8 bases, with 11 bases left in between. This clone was recorded once. Material for sequencing was PBMCs or T cells enriched from blood (not recorded which). This clonotype was obtained from a woman between 50 and 59 years old who had been exposed to COVID-19. The chain has TRBV2 and TRBJ2-5; D is perhaps TRBD1 (5 bases). CDR3 amino acids: CASSEGGRGTQYF. Written as DNA, the CDR3 is TGTGCCAGCAGTGAAGGGGGAAGGGGTACCCAGTACTTC.